These 7 T cell receptor beta chains were all obtained from the same sample, sequenced in a study of T cell clonotyping in hematopoietic cell transplantation (dated by TCRdb to about 2021). Library preparation was by the immunoSEQ multiplex PCR assay. TCRdb's version of the immuneACCESS table is confined to in-frame rearrangements and falls short of the full clone set. An unresolved V gene accounts for under half of the shortfall where checked; the remainder is of unknown origin. The sample table lists thousands of clones, over 95% of them with a count of one. The ten largest clonotypes hold under 0.65% of the sample. In the paper's terms, the time point label means: 30 days after allo-HCT. This specimen consisted of PBMCs, obtained 30 days after allogeneic stem cell transplant. The receptor set was obtained from a male patient aged 60-69 years who had an allogeneic stem cell transplant from a related donor, so the T cells may come from the graft donor. Some clones in this sample may be carry-over from other donors' samples.

The rearrangement uses TRBV30 and TRBJ2-5, with TRBD2 identical over 9 bases. Germline assignment: CDR1 GTSNPN and CDR2 SVGIG (reference sequence). V dropped 5 bases and J dropped 4; count of bases not matched to a gene: 8. The CDR3 spans 14 residues. The CDR3 protein is CAWSGRGGIETQYF. The CDR3 DNA is TGTGCCTGGTCCGGGCGGGGGGGCATAGAGACCCAGTACTTC. The entire variable domain, with the rest obtained from reference TRBV30 and TRBJ2-5, is as follows: SQTIHQWPATLVQPVGSPLSLECTVEGTSNPNLYWYRQAAGRGLQLLFYSVGIGQISSEVPQNLSASRPQDRQFILSSKKLLLSDSGFYLCAWSGRGGIETQYFGPGTRLLVL.

As DNA, the CDR3 is TGCGCCAGCAGCCAAGAGGTATCGGCAGGAAATGAAAAACTGTTTTTT. This sequence encodes CASSQEVSAGNEKLFF. This rearrangement joins TRBV4-1 to TRBJ1-4; D is uncertain. Trimming removed 0 bases at V and 5 bases at J, with 13 bases between. This CDR3 has 16 residues. CDR1 and CDR2 (germline): MGHRA, YSYEKL.

The chain joins TRBV7-8 to TRBJ1-5, with D possibly being TRBD1 (5 bases). The CDR3 extends over 16 amino acids. V lost 5 bases and J lost 6, with 20 bases in between. Germline V lookup: CDR1 SGHVS, CDR2 FQNEAQ. This chain's CDR3 is CASSPAQGAAFQPQHF. DNA for the CDR3: TGTGCCAGCAGCCCCGCCCAGGGTGCAGCCTTTCAGCCCCAGCATTTT.

The rearrangement uses TRBV15 and TRBJ1-5; D is uncertain. Germline assignment: CDR1 LNHNV and CDR2 YYDKDF (reference sequence). V lost 0 bases and J lost 1, with 13 bases in between. The CDR3 totals 17 residues. DNA of the CDR3: TGTGCCACCAGCAGAGACCCGGAGTCGGGGAGCAATCAGCCCCAGCATTTT. Translated: CATSRDPESGSNQPQHF.

The genes are TRBV7-9 and TRBJ2-3; no clear D gene. This CDR3 comprises 14 residues. V was clipped by 3 bases and J by 1 base, with 8 bases between them. The V gene's germline CDR1 is SEHNR and CDR2 FQNEAQ (reference sequence). The CDR3 nucleotides are TGTGCCAGCAGCTTCGGCTTGGGCACAGATACGCAGTATTTT. Protein product: CASSFGLGTDTQYF.

This clone was recorded only once. Its ends do not fully match the called genes, so a read error is possible. The chain carries TRBV19 and TRBJ1-6, with no clear D. In germline, CDR1 is LNHDA, CDR2 SQIVND (reference sequence). The CDR3 loop spans 15 amino acids. The CDR3 spells CASTISDGLNSPLHF. The CDR3 DNA reads as TGTGCCAGTACTATATCTGACGGTTTGAATTCACCCCTCCACTTT.

The V call is TRBV7-2, the J call TRBJ2-3; 12 bases map to TRBD1. The CDR3 loop spans 15 amino acids. V lost 8 bases and J lost 4; bases outside the gene matches: 7. Germline V CDR1 and CDR2: SGHTA, FQGNSA. CDR3 loop: CASERGQGAADTQYF. CDR3 DNA: TGTGCCAGCGAACGGGGACAGGGGGCCGCAGATACGCAGTATTTT.